The 32 T cell receptor beta chains in this list originate from one sample, sequenced in a study of T cells in Graves' hyperthyroidism and ophthalmopathy. The TCR beta CDR3 regions underwent amplification using RNA transcripts as the source. The TCR CDR3 first-round RT-PCR relied on the HTBI primer set. Via MiXCR, TCRdb re-called the multiplex PCR reads, giving one row per CDR3 protein. The repertoire consists of roughly 560,000 distinct CDR3 sequences, with roughly 14% occurring once and the leading ten covering roughly 4.5%. Source material: blood. These receptors all stem from a woman aged 35 to 49 with Graves' ophthalmopathy.

This clonotype occurred once. The chain uses TRBV6-1 and TRBJ2-7; unclear D gene. The CDR3 sequence is 11 residues long. Germline V gene lookup returns CDR1 MNHNS and CDR2 SASEGT. The V end lost 8 bases, the J end lost 2 bases, and 7 bases lay between the germline ends. This CDR3 is CASLGPYEQYF. In nucleotides, the CDR3 is TGTGCCAGCCTCGGGCCCTACGAGCAGTACTTC.

This clonotype was seen more than once but under ten times. V is TRBV29-1 and J is TRBJ1-2; the D gene is possibly TRBD1 (6 bases). Germline-derived CDR1 and CDR2 are SQVTM and ANQGSEA. The CDR3 loop spans 16 amino acids. V was clipped by 0 bases and J by 3 bases, with 17 bases between them. The CDR3 nucleotides are TGCAGCGTTGAAGACCACAGGGAGGGGTGGGACTATGGCTACACCTTC. The encoded protein is CSVEDHREGWDYGYTF.

This clonotype was detected a few times. At one boundary the junction diverges from the germline segment, which might be a read error. The CDR3 loop reads CANSQPGGTDTQYF. CDR3 nucleotides: TGTGCCAACAGCCAGCCCGGGGGGACGGATACGCAGTATTTT. The J gene is TRBJ2-3, the V gene TRBV11-2, with 7 bases that match TRBD2. CDR3 size: 14 residues. Germline lookup yields CDR1 SGHAT and CDR2 FQNNGV.

The chain carries TRBV5-1 and TRBJ1-2; 9 bases map to TRBD1. The V gene end was trimmed by 6 bases and the J gene end by 7 bases; junction bases not matched to a gene: 16. This CDR3 has 16 amino acids. CDR1 and CDR2 from the germline V gene are SGHRS and YFSETQ. The CDR3 nucleotides are TGCGCCAGCAAGTTTCTTGTAGGGACAGGGACGCCTGGCTACACCTTC. Translated: CASKFLVGTGTPGYTF.

This clonotype was recorded at least ten times. This chain joins TRBV28 and TRBJ2-7; a weak D match, TRBD2 (6 bases). This CDR3 comprises 13 residues. Per germline, CDR1 MDHEN and CDR2 SYDVKM. V was pared by 5 bases and J by 2 bases, with 10 bases between. CDR3 nucleotide sequence: TGTGCCAGCAGTAAAGCGGGTACCTACGAGCAGTACTTC. Its translation: CASSKAGTYEQYF.

This clonotype was detected ten times or more. The V and J genes are TRBV5-1 and TRBJ2-7; D remains unclear. This CDR3 has 14 residues. The V gene lost 0 bases and the J gene lost 0 bases, with 7 bases spanning the gap. Germline loops: CDR1 SGHRS, CDR2 YFSETQ. The CDR3 is CASSLDASSYEQYF. For the CDR3, the DNA is TGCGCCAGCAGCTTGGATGCTAGCTCCTACGAGCAGTACTTC.

Ten or more counts support this clonotype. This sequence joins TRBV7-6 and TRBJ1-5; weak D call: TRBD1 (5 bases). The CDR3 covers 15 residues. The germline gives CDR1 SGHVS, CDR2 FNYEAQ. Trimming stripped 5 bases from V and 0 bases from J, with 11 bases between. The CDR3 DNA is TGTGCCAGCAGCCCATGGGGGGATAGCAATCAGCCCCAGCATTTT. It encodes CASSPWGDSNQPQHF. The full variable domain, in which reference TRBV7-6 and TRBJ1-5 provide the parts outside the CDR3, is GAGVSQSPRYKVTKRGQDVALRCDPISGHVSLYWYRQALGQGPEFLTYFNYEAQQDKSGLPNDRFSAERPEGSISTLTIQRTEQRDSAMYRCASSPWGDSNQPQHFGDGTRLSIL.

This clonotype was seen repeatedly, ten times or more. The genes are TRBV10-3 and TRBJ1-1, with TRBD1 as a possible D gene (6 bases). V was shortened by 2 bases and J by 4 bases, with 14 bases between the two germline ends. This CDR3 has 15 amino acids. The germline V gene has CDR1 ENHRY and CDR2 SYGVKD. In nucleotides, the CDR3 is TGTGCCATCAGTGAGAGGGACACTCGGTCCACTGAAGCTTTCTTT. Translated: CAISERDTRSTEAFF.

This clonotype showed up many times. The chain couples TRBV11-2 to TRBJ2-5; 12 bases are shared with TRBD2. The CDR3 extends over 16 amino acids. CDR1 and CDR2 (germline): SGHAT, FQNNGV. The V gene end was trimmed by 5 bases and the J gene end by 6 bases; junction bases not matched to a gene: 10. The CDR3 sequence is CASSRLAGAIGKTQYF. The DNA for the CDR3 is TGTGCCAGCAGCCGACTAGCGGGAGCGATAGGGAAGACCCAGTACTTC.

This clonotype was seen ten or more times. The V and J genes are TRBV19 and TRBJ1-2, with D possibly TRBD1 on 6 matching bases. Germline loops: CDR1 LNHDA, CDR2 SQIVND (reference sequence). The length of the CDR3 is 16 residues. V dropped 1 base and J dropped 4 bases, with 16 bases sitting between them. The chain's CDR3 is CASSIAGAEKTYGYTF. CDR3 nucleotide sequence: TGTGCCAGTAGTATAGCGGGGGCAGAGAAGACCTATGGCTACACCTTC.

This clonotype has ten or more counts. The rearrangement links TRBV12-3 or TRBV12-4 to TRBJ1-1, with 7 positions matching TRBD1. Trimming took 5 bases from V and 1 from J; bases not matched to a gene: 4. The CDR3 is 14 amino acids. Here the CDR3 reads CASSLRQGNTEAFF. CDR3 bases: TGTGCCAGCAGTCTAAGACAGGGGAACACTGAAGCTTTCTTT.

Only a few counts were recorded for this clonotype. V and J are TRBV5-1 and TRBJ1-1, with D unresolved. CDR3 length: 15 residues. Germline V gene data show CDR1 as SGHRS and CDR2 as YFSETQ. The V gene lost 4 bases and the J gene lost 1 base, with 14 bases spanning the gap. The CDR3 DNA reads as TGCGCCAGCAGCCAAATCACAAGTGGGAACACTGAAGCTTTCTTT. Protein product: CASSQITSGNTEAFF.

Many counts were recorded for this clonotype. The chain employs TRBV6-2 or TRBV6-3 and TRBJ2-2, with D possibly TRBD2 on 6 matching bases. CDR1 and CDR2 (germline): MNHEY, SVGEGT. There are 15 residues in the CDR3. V dropped 5 bases and J dropped 9 bases, with 19 bases sitting between them. The CDR3: CASSPTGTGTRELFF. CDR3 coding DNA: TGTGCCAGCAGTCCGACCGGGACTGGGACGAGGGAGCTGTTTTTT.

The chain links TRBV28 to TRBJ2-1, with 10 bases lining up with TRBD2. Trimming at V came to 5 bases and at J to 6 bases, leaving 10 bases not matched to a gene. The length of the CDR3 is 16 residues. The germline gives CDR1 MDHEN, CDR2 SYDVKM. The CDR3 protein is CASSATGTSALNEQFF. CDR3 in DNA: TGTGCCAGCAGTGCCACCGGGACTAGCGCCCTCAATGAGCAGTTCTTC.

This clonotype was detected many times. The chain links TRBV25-1 to TRBJ1-1; 10 nucleotides align to TRBD1. The V gene end was trimmed by 5 bases and the J gene end by 0 bases; junction bases not matched to a gene: 21. The CDR3 sequence is 21 residues long. Per germline, CDR1 MGHDK and CDR2 SYGVNS. The CDR3, as DNA: TGTGCCAGCAGTAGACGCTTCCTCCCGGGACAGGGGTTGGGGGTGAACACTGAAGCTTTCTTT. Amino acid sequence: CASSRRFLPGQGLGVNTEAFF.

This clonotype was counted at least ten times. The chain combines TRBV6-1 with TRBJ2-7, with TRBD2 matching over 13 bases. With V trimmed by 4 bases and J by 1 base, 1 base remained unmatched. The CDR3 has 15 amino acids. Germline lookup yields CDR1 MNHNS and CDR2 SASEGT. Here the CDR3 DNA reads TGTGCCAGCAGTGGACTAGCGGGAGGATCCTACGAGCAGTACTTC. Amino acid sequence: CASSGLAGGSYEQYF.

The rearrangement links TRBV29-1 to TRBJ2-3; D not certain. From germline, CDR1 is SQVTM and CDR2 ANQGSEA. The CDR3 sequence is 11 residues long. The CDR3 spells CGALSTDTQYF. The CDR3 DNA reads TGCGGCGCCCTTAGCACAGATACGCAGTATTTT.

This clonotype was recorded a few times. The chain carries TRBV12-3 or TRBV12-4 and TRBJ2-7; D is uncertain. Trimming took 3 bases from V and 2 from J, leaving 8 bases between them. The CDR3 runs to 13 residues. CDR3 residues: CASSFTTTYEQYF. CDR3 coding DNA: TGTGCCAGCAGTTTTACTACTACCTACGAGCAGTACTTC.

In its sample, this clonotype was seen many times. This chain connects TRBV27 to TRBJ2-7; 9 bases match TRBD2. Germline V lookup: CDR1 MNHEY, CDR2 SMNVEV (reference sequence). CDR3 size: 14 residues. With V trimmed by 3 bases and J by 5 bases, 5 bases remained unmatched. The CDR3 loop reads CASSFRGRVDEQYF. CDR3 coding DNA: TGTGCCAGCAGTTTCCGCGGGAGGGTCGACGAGCAGTACTTC.

This clonotype has ten or more counts. The chain recombines TRBV11-3 with TRBJ2-5; either TRBD1 or TRBD2 may fit D (5 bases each). Germline CDR1 is SGHNT and CDR2 is YENEEA. This CDR3 has 14 amino acids. Between the trimmed V and J ends, which lost 5 bases and 9 bases, there was a span of 19 bases. The chain's CDR3 is CASSDGTAQGAQYF. The CDR3 region has the DNA TGTGCCAGCAGCGACGGGACGGCCCAAGGGGCCCAGTACTTC. The complete variable domain, with remaining parts taken from reference TRBV11-3 and TRBJ2-5, reads EAGVVQSPRYKIIEKKQPVAFWCNPISGHNTLYWYLQNLGQGPELLIRYENEEAVDDSQLPKDRFSAERLKGVDSTLKIQPAELGDSAVYLCASSDGTAQGAQYFGPGTRLLVL.

The chain joins TRBV29-1 to TRBJ2-5; 14 bases map to TRBD2. The CDR3 totals 16 residues. V trimming: 7 bases; J trimming: 4 bases; junction bases outside the gene matches: 11. Germline V CDR1 and CDR2: SQVTM, ANQGSEA. The CDR3 DNA is TGCAGCGCCGAGGGACTAGCGGGAGCCAGGGGAGAGACCCAGTACTTC. Protein sequence: CSAEGLAGARGETQYF.

Comments on this clonotype: A much larger clonotype is one base distant, so this may be a read error. The final CDR3 position lacks the conserved phenylalanine or tryptophan, pointing to a likely read error. The chain links TRBV6-5 to TRBJ2-7, with D unclear. Germline CDR1 MNHEY, CDR2 SVGAGI. CDR3 length equals 11 residues. V was pared by 4 bases and J by 6 bases, with 7 bases between. The chain's CDR3 is CASSSDVEQYL. The CDR3 coding sequence is TGTGCCAGCAGTTCAGATGTCGAGCAGTACCTC.

About this clonotype: Germline and junction disagree at one end, which may indicate a read error. This sequence joins TRBV11-2 and TRBJ2-2, with TRBD2 matching 8 bases. Germline assignment: CDR1 SGHAT and CDR2 FQNNGV. The CDR3 contains 17 residues. The CDR3 coding sequence is TGTGCCAGCAGCCCGTCGGGGGGGGGCGCTGGGACCGCGGAGCTGTTTTTT. This encodes CASSPSGGGAGTAELFF.

The chain has TRBV5-1 and TRBJ2-7; D remains ambiguous. CDR1 SGHRS and CDR2 YFSETQ come from the germline V gene. CDR3 length: 18 amino acids. Trimming took 0 bases from V and 2 from J, leaving 21 bases between them. The CDR3 spells CASSLGVSGWTLTYEQYF. The CDR3 bases are TGCGCCAGCAGCTTGGGTGTTTCGGGCTGGACGCTGACCTACGAGCAGTACTTC.

This clonotype was observed a handful of times. V gene TRBV20-1 combines with J gene TRBJ2-5; D may be TRBD2 (6 bases). This CDR3 contains 15 residues. Looked up from germline, CDR1 is DFQATT and CDR2 is SNEGSKA (reference sequence). V was clipped by 0 bases and J by 1 base, with 12 bases between them. CDR3 sequence: CSARDPSEIQETQYF. The DNA of the CDR3 is TGCAGTGCTAGAGACCCTAGCGAGATCCAAGAGACCCAGTACTTC.

This clonotype showed up many times. J is TRBJ2-7 and V is TRBV6-1; 7 nucleotides match TRBD1. Germline V lookup: CDR1 MNHNS, CDR2 SASEGT. The CDR3 extends over 14 amino acids. J was trimmed by 0 bases and V by 7 bases; bases with no gene match: 6. The CDR3 nucleotides read TGTGCCAGCACAGAGACAGGGAACTCCTACGAGCAGTACTTC. Its protein product is CASTETGNSYEQYF.

J is TRBJ2-7 and V is TRBV28; 7 bases line up with TRBD1. The CDR3 has 16 residues. Germline V gene sequence: CDR1 MDHEN, CDR2 SYDVKM. V lost 2 bases to trimming and J lost 6 bases; unmatched junction nucleotides: 13. In DNA form, the CDR3 reads TGTGCCAGCAGTTTAATCGGTCTTGAGGGGGCGGGCGAGCAGTACTTC. Translating gives CASSLIGLEGAGEQYF.

The rearrangement links TRBV4-3 to TRBJ2-7; 8 nucleotides line up with TRBD2. The germline gives CDR1 LGHNA, CDR2 YSLEER. The V and J ends lost 0 bases and 3 bases, in that order; junction bases with no gene match: 4. CDR3 length equals 15 residues. The CDR3 spells CASSQDQRESYEQYF. CDR3 bases: TGCGCCAGCAGCCAAGATCAGCGGGAGAGCTACGAGCAGTACTTC.

In this sample, this clonotype turned up many times. The chain has TRBV4-3 and TRBJ2-7, with a weak D call TRBD1 (5 bases). The CDR3 extends over 17 amino acids. V shed 0 bases and J shed 2 bases, with 17 bases lying between them. Per germline, CDR1 LGHNA and CDR2 YSLEER. CDR3 DNA: TGCGCCAGCAGCCAAGAACTAAACTTTCAGGGAACCTACGAGCAGTACTTC. This encodes CASSQELNFQGTYEQYF.

This clonotype showed up many times. V gene TRBV29-1 combines with J gene TRBJ2-5; D may be TRBD1 (5 bases). CDR3 length equals 15 residues. V lost 4 bases, J lost 5 bases, and 20 bases lay in between. Germline V CDR1 and CDR2: SQVTM, ANQGSEA. In nucleotides, the CDR3 is TGCAGCGTTGTTAGGCTGAGTGGGGCTAGGGAGACCCAGTACTTC. This translates into CSVVRLSGARETQYF.

V gene TRBV18 combines with J gene TRBJ2-7; D remains ambiguous. The CDR3 has 17 amino acids. Trimming cost V 3 bases and J 2 bases, with 20 bases left between them. Germline V gene lookup returns CDR1 KGHSH and CDR2 LQKENI. CDR3 in DNA: TGTGCCAGCTCACCTCTTTCCGCGGTGGGGAATGCCTACGAGCAGTACTTC. Translated, it gives CASSPLSAVGNAYEQYF.

V and J are TRBV6-5 and TRBJ2-1, with D uncertain. In germline, CDR1 is MNHEY, CDR2 SVGAGI. The CDR3 consists of 14 residues. V lost 0 bases, J lost 5 bases, and 8 bases lay in between. This chain's CDR3 is CASSYSSRNNEQFF. The CDR3 coding sequence is TGTGCCAGCAGTTACTCGAGTAGGAACAATGAGCAGTTCTTC.